These 22 T cell receptor beta chains were sequenced from one sample in a study of control samples from healthy donors and cancer patients (dated by TCRdb to 2019 to 2021). Receptor libraries were prepared by the immunoSEQ multiplex PCR assay. TCRdb holds this immuneACCESS table with in-frame rearrangements only. Some clones are missing; in checked studies, unresolved V genes explain under half, and the rest has no known cause. This sample comprises roughly 150,000 clones, 75% to 90% of them detected only once. Of the sample, over 4.5% is held by the ten largest clones. The specimen was blood. The source of these receptors is a man aged 25 to 40 in good health.

The chain recombines TRBV12-3 or TRBV12-4 with TRBJ2-2; D remains unclear. The CDR3 length is 11 residues. With 6 bases removed from V and 5 bases from J, the gap between germline ends came to 4 bases. CDR3: CASRSTGELFF. The CDR3 bases are TGTGCCAGCAGAAGTACCGGGGAGCTGTTTTTT.

V gene TRBV7-3 combines with J gene TRBJ2-1; the match to TRBD2 covers 12 bases. Trimming took 3 bases from V and 8 from J; bases not matched to a gene: 8. Germline V gives CDR1 SGHTA, CDR2 FQGTGA. The CDR3 has 16 amino acids. This CDR3 reads CASSLTSGSGWDEQFF. Written as DNA, the CDR3 is TGTGCCAGCAGCTTGACTAGCGGGAGTGGGTGGGATGAGCAGTTCTTC. The full variable domain, with the rest looked up from reference TRBV7-3 and TRBJ2-1, is GAGVSQTPSNKVTEKGKYVELRCDPISGHTALYWYRQSLGQGPEFLIYFQGTGAADDSGLPNDRFFAVRPEGSVSTLKIQRTERGDSAVYLCASSLTSGSGWDEQFFGPGTRLTVL.

The chain couples TRBV5-3 to TRBJ2-7; D not resolved. TRBV5-3 is identified as an open reading frame with a role that is uncertain. Trimming took 7 bases from V and 6 from J, leaving 11 bases between them. This CDR3 is 11 amino acids long. In DNA form, the CDR3 reads TGTGCCAGATCGGTGGGGTTCGAGCAGTACTTC. This sequence encodes CARSVGFEQYF.

The J gene is TRBJ2-7, the V gene TRBV18; D might be TRBD1 (6 bases). CDR3 length: 15 amino acids. Germline V gene sequence: CDR1 KGHSH, CDR2 LQKENI. Trimming left V 4 bases short and J 0 bases short, with 13 bases between. CDR3 nucleotide sequence: TGTGCCAGCTCACTCCAGGGGCTAAGCTCCTACGAGCAGTACTTC. This codes for CASSLQGLSSYEQYF.

V gene TRBV24-1 combines with J gene TRBJ2-3; D remains ambiguous. Germline V gene lookup returns CDR1 KGHDR and CDR2 SFDVKD. Between the trimmed V and J ends, which lost 6 bases and 1 base, there was a span of 7 bases. There are 13 residues in the CDR3. The CDR3 sequence is CATSHQGTDTQYF. CDR3 in DNA: TGTGCCACCAGTCATCAAGGCACAGATACGCAGTATTTT.

The chain uses TRBV12-5 and TRBJ2-1; 7 bases fit TRBD1. Germline values: CDR1 LGHNT, CDR2 FRNRAP. The CDR3 is made up of 17 amino acids. V shed 1 base and J 4 bases; nucleotides not matched to a gene: 10. The CDR3 DNA reads TGTGCTAGTGGTTTGGGCTACGGACAGGCAGAATACAATGAGCAGTTCTTC. Amino acid sequence: CASGLGYGQAEYNEQFF.

This clone is a singleton in its sample. V and J are TRBV6-2 or TRBV6-3 and TRBJ1-1, with 10 bases fitting TRBD1. CDR1 and CDR2 from the germline V gene are MNHEY and SVGEGT. This CDR3 contains 16 residues. J was trimmed by 0 bases and V by 4 bases; bases with no gene match: 5. The CDR3 loop is CASSLRTGGMNTEAFF. The CDR3, as DNA: TGTGCCAGCAGTTTACGGACAGGGGGAATGAACACTGAAGCTTTCTTT.

The CDR3 is CATSDFQRETQYF. In DNA, the CDR3 is TGTGCCACCAGTGATTTTCAACGGGAGACCCAGTACTTC. J is TRBJ2-5 and V is TRBV24-1, with D hard to call. Germline CDR1 is KGHDR and CDR2 is SFDVKD. Trimming removed 1 base from V and 5 bases from J, with 7 bases in between. This CDR3 is 13 amino acids long.

The gene calls are TRBV7-2 and TRBJ2-3, with 7 bases lining up with TRBD2. The length of the CDR3 is 18 residues. Trimming took 2 bases from V and 2 from J; bases not matched to a gene: 13. Germline V CDR1 and CDR2: SGHTA, FQGNSA. The DNA for the CDR3 is TGTGCCAGCAGCTTAAGTCTTCTGGGCGGGGGAAACACAGATACGCAGTATTTT. Translated, it gives CASSLSLLGGGNTDTQYF.

The chain has TRBV2 and TRBJ2-1; TRBD2 matches 13 bases. V shed 6 bases and J 7 bases; nucleotides not matched to a gene: 9. The CDR3 extends over 16 amino acids. The germline CDR1 and CDR2 sequences are SNHLY and FYNNEI. CDR3 protein: CASSLTSGRAFNEQFF. For the CDR3, the DNA is TGTGCCAGCAGCTTAACTAGCGGGAGGGCCTTTAATGAGCAGTTCTTC.

The chain links TRBV29-1 to TRBJ1-1; D is ambiguous. Looked up from germline, CDR1 is SQVTM and CDR2 is ANQGSEA. The length of the CDR3 is 9 residues. The CDR3 DNA reads TGCAGTGATGAGGATCAAGCTTTCTTT. Protein product: CSDEDQAFF. The variable domain in full, completed from reference TRBV29-1 and TRBJ1-1, reads SAVISQKPSRDICQRGTSLTIQCQVDSQVTMMFWYRQQPGQSLTLIATANQGSEATYESGFVIDKFPISRPNLTFSTLTVSNMSPEDSSIYLCSDEDQAFFGQGTRLTVV.

This sequence joins TRBV25-1 and TRBJ2-3, with TRBD1 as a possible D gene (8 bases). The CDR3 totals 16 residues. V lost 7 bases, J lost 6 bases, and 23 bases lay in between. Looked up from germline, CDR1 is MGHDK and CDR2 is SYGVNS. CDR3 in DNA: TGTGCCAGCACGGGAGGACAGGGTGCGAACAGGGATACGCAGTATTTT. It codes for CASTGGQGANRDTQYF. The whole variable domain, remainder taken from reference TRBV25-1 and TRBJ2-3, is EADIYQTPRYLVIGTGKKITLECSQTMGHDKMYWYQQDPGMELHLIHYSYGVNSTEKGDLSSESTVSRIRTEHFPLTLESARPSHTSQYLCASTGGQGANRDTQYFGPGTRLTVL.

The rearrangement links TRBV18 to TRBJ2-3, with D possibly TRBD1 on 6 matching bases. Germline lookup yields CDR1 KGHSH and CDR2 LQKENI. V lost 2 bases, J lost 0 bases, and 21 bases lay in between. The CDR3 extends over 19 amino acids. CDR3: CASSPIDSRDTTSTDTQYF. CDR3 bases: TGTGCCAGCTCACCAATCGATAGCCGGGACACCACTAGCACAGATACGCAGTATTTT.

This clone was seen a single time. This sequence joins TRBV29-1 and TRBJ2-1; D might be TRBD1 or TRBD2, each matching 6 bases. V lost 7 bases to trimming and J lost 4 bases, with 20 bases between them. Germline assignment: CDR1 SQVTM and CDR2 ANQGSEA. The CDR3 sequence is 15 residues long. The CDR3 protein is CSGALQGLGYNEQFF. The CDR3 bases are TGCAGCGGGGCCCTACAGGGACTGGGGTACAATGAGCAGTTCTTC.

V is TRBV11-1 and J is TRBJ1-1, with D maybe TRBD1 (5 bases). The CDR3 contains 14 residues. CDR1 is SGHAT and CDR2 is FQDESV in the germline V gene (reference sequence). Trimming cost V 5 bases and J 4 bases, with 14 bases left between them. The CDR3 coding sequence is TGTGCCAGCAGCCCTGGGGGTAGGCCCACTGAAGCTTTCTTT. Translated: CASSPGGRPTEAFF.

The CDR3 reads CASSQESSYNEQFF. CDR3 coding DNA: TGTGCCAGCAGCCAAGAAAGCTCCTACAATGAGCAGTTCTTC. This rearrangement joins TRBV4-2 to TRBJ2-1; D is unresolved. Germline CDR1 reads LGHNA; CDR2 reads YNFKEQ. The CDR3 covers 14 residues. Trimming removed 0 bases at V and 0 bases at J, with 3 bases between.

The chain employs TRBV24-1 and TRBJ2-1, with D perhaps TRBD2 (6 bases). The CDR3 totals 15 residues. Germline-derived CDR1 and CDR2 are KGHDR and SFDVKD. Trimming removed 5 bases at V and 8 bases at J, with 18 bases between. The CDR3, as DNA: TGTGCCACCAGTGGGCGGGACGGCCTTTTTCATGAGCAGTTCTTC. It is translated as CATSGRDGLFHEQFF.

As to this clone: This CDR3 is also generated by other DNA sequences in the sample. V is TRBV18 and J is TRBJ2-7; D perhaps matches TRBD2 (7 bases). This CDR3 comprises 15 residues. Deletions cut 3 bases from V and 7 bases from J, with 19 bases between. CDR1 is KGHSH and CDR2 is LQKENI in the germline V gene. CDR3 sequence: CASSPSPGGLGEQYF. The CDR3 nucleotides read TGTGCCAGCTCACCGAGCCCCGGGGGGCTTGGAGAGCAGTACTTC.

The chain has TRBV7-6 and TRBJ2-3; D is ambiguous. Trimming removed 0 bases from V and 4 bases from J, with 11 bases in between. CDR3 length: 15 amino acids. From germline, CDR1 is SGHVS and CDR2 FNYEAQ. CDR3 amino acids: CASSLAGYEADTQYF. CDR3 nucleotides: TGTGCCAGCAGCTTAGCAGGGTATGAGGCAGATACGCAGTATTTT.

The chain combines TRBV12-3 or TRBV12-4 with TRBJ2-7; D not certain. This CDR3 is built from 12 residues. V was cut by 1 base and J by 5 bases, with 6 bases left in between. This CDR3 reads CASSLGADEQYF. The CDR3 DNA sequence: TGTGCCAGCAGTTTAGGGGCAGACGAGCAGTACTTC.

This clone was observed a few times. V is TRBV6-5 and J is TRBJ1-6; no clear D. The CDR3 is made up of 14 amino acids. Between the trimmed V and J ends, which lost 6 bases and 6 bases, there was a span of 12 bases. CDR1 is MNHEY and CDR2 is SVGAGI in the germline V gene. DNA for the CDR3: TGTGCCAGCAGAATGCCCTGGGTTAATTCACCCCTCCACTTT. Amino acid sequence: CASRMPWVNSPLHF.

This chain uses TRBV5-1 with TRBJ2-3; 9 positions match TRBD2. The germline gives CDR1 SGHRS, CDR2 YFSETQ. Losses at the gene ends were 0 bases for V and 5 bases for J; bases not matched to a gene: 4. The CDR3 is 15 amino acids. The CDR3 DNA reads TGCGCCAGCAGCTTGGATGGCGGGGGGGTAGATACGCAGTATTTT. Residues: CASSLDGGGVDTQYF.